This T cell receptor (beta chain) was captured by sequencing in a study of CD8 T cells in Susac syndrome. With random hexamers, 0.5 to 1 ug RNA was reverse transcribed. MiXCR, applied by TCRdb to the immunoSEQ multiplex PCR reads, yields one record per CDR3 protein. The sample holds around 70,000 distinct CDR3 sequences, approximately 93% seen once. TCR beta was sequenced from blood CD8+ and CD4+ T cells. Germline loops: CDR1 GTSNPN, CDR2 SVGIG (reference sequence). Between the trimmed V and J ends, which lost 4 bases and 6 bases, there was a span of 21 bases. The CDR3 is 15 residues long. This TCR came from a human donor with multiple sclerosis. Sequencing was carried out using CD8+ T cells from PBMCs. The chain couples TRBV30 to TRBJ1-2; D is unclear. The CDR3 DNA reads TGTGCCTGGAACCAGGTTGGTGGCGGTGGCGATGGCTACACCTTC. It codes for CAWNQVGGGGDGYTF.